The 18 T cell receptor beta chains given below trace back to one sample, sequenced in a study of T cell responses to AZD1222 COVID-19 vaccine. Sequencing used immunoSEQ multiplex PCR; TCRdb keeps in-frame clones, though not all of them. The table has over 90,000 clones, around 82% seen once. The sample in question was peripheral blood, obtained on day 0 of AZD1222 vaccination. The origin of the receptors is an adult in good health.

The chain recombines TRBV10-3 with TRBJ2-7; 9 positions agree with TRBD1. CDR3 length: 15 amino acids. CDR1 is ENHRY and CDR2 is SYGVKD in the germline V gene. Unmatched junction bases numbered 4, after V lost 0 bases and J lost 4 bases. The DNA of the CDR3 is TGTGCCATCAGTGAGTCTACGGGACAGGGTTACGAGCAGTACGTC. Amino acid sequence: CAISESTGQGYEQYV.

The CDR3 DNA reads as TGTGCCAGCAGTTCGGGGGGCAGCTACCGGGAGCTGTTTTTT. Amino acids: CASSSGGSYRELFF. The rearrangement joins TRBV28 to TRBJ2-2, with D possibly matching TRBD2 (7 bases). The CDR3 totals 14 residues. Trimming took off 4 bases at V and 9 bases at J, with 15 bases between the two ends. Germline CDR1 is MDHEN and CDR2 is SYDVKM.

The chain is built from TRBV11-2 and TRBJ2-7; TRBD2 matches 7 bases. CDR1 and CDR2 from the germline V gene are SGHAT and FQNNGV. The CDR3 consists of 14 residues. V shed 1 base and J 1 base; nucleotides not matched to a gene: 1. The DNA of the CDR3 is TGTGCCAGCAGCTTAGGGGGGGGATCCTACGAGCAGTACGTC. Residues: CASSLGGGSYEQYV.

The chain is built from TRBV24-1 and TRBJ2-1; D may be TRBD1 (6 bases). Germline CDR1 and CDR2: KGHDR and SFDVKD. V shed 0 bases and J shed 10 bases, with 9 bases lying between them. The CDR3 has 13 amino acids. The CDR3 sequence: CATSDLSGEEQFF. The CDR3, as DNA: TGTGCCACCAGTGATTTGTCAGGGGAAGAGCAGTTCTTC.

This chain joins TRBV7-9 and TRBJ2-3; 10 positions match TRBD2. V lost 4 bases to trimming and J lost 5 bases; unmatched junction nucleotides: 9. Germline V CDR1 and CDR2: SEHNR, FQNEAQ (reference sequence). This CDR3 contains 16 residues. CDR3 residues: CASSSLAGGRGDTQYF. Written as DNA, the CDR3 is TGTGCCAGCAGCTCCTTAGCGGGGGGTAGGGGAGATACGCAGTATTTT.

Ten or more counts support this clone. The J gene is TRBJ1-2, the V gene TRBV28; D may be TRBD1 (6 bases). CDR1 and CDR2 (germline): MDHEN, SYDVKM. The V gene lost 3 bases and the J gene lost 4 bases, with 21 bases spanning the gap. The CDR3 loop spans 17 amino acids. CDR3 DNA: TGTGCCAGCAGTTTTTATCAGGGGCCGGGTGCGGTCTATGGCTACACCTTC. Protein: CASSFYQGPGAVYGYTF.

The chain recombines TRBV24-1 with TRBJ1-5, with 9 nucleotides matching TRBD1. Germline lookup yields CDR1 KGHDR and CDR2 SFDVKD. Trimming cost V 3 bases and J 5 bases; bases outside gene matches: 7. The CDR3 has 16 amino acids. The CDR3 spells CATSDETGQGHQPQHF. CDR3 DNA: TGTGCCACCAGTGATGAAACGGGACAGGGTCATCAGCCCCAGCATTTT.

The chain couples TRBV7-9 to TRBJ2-2; D remains ambiguous. V shed 3 bases and J shed 1 base, with 9 bases lying between them. The germline CDR1 and CDR2 sequences are SEHNR and FQNEAQ (reference sequence). The CDR3 covers 15 residues. This CDR3 reads CASSFRSGNTGELFF. The CDR3 nucleotides read TGTGCCAGCAGCTTCCGGTCTGGGAACACCGGGGAGCTGTTTTTT.

The chain joins TRBV4-3 to TRBJ2-7; 8 positions agree with TRBD2. J lost 3 bases, V lost 2 bases, and 6 bases had no gene match. CDR3 length: 15 residues. The germline V gene has CDR1 LGHNA and CDR2 YSLEER. The CDR3 loop is CASSQTGTSVYEQYF. The CDR3 DNA is TGCGCCAGCAGCCAAACCGGGACTAGTGTCTACGAGCAGTACTTC.

This clone was found once. This chain connects TRBV7-2 to TRBJ2-7; 10 nucleotides match TRBD2. Trimming removed 2 bases from V and 2 bases from J; junction bases left unmatched: 0. CDR3 length equals 14 residues. Germline lookup yields CDR1 SGHTA and CDR2 FQGNSA. In DNA form, the CDR3 reads TGTGCCAGCAGCTTAACTAGCGGGGCCTACGAGCAGTACTTC. As protein: CASSLTSGAYEQYF.

This chain links TRBV11-3 with TRBJ1-3; D unresolved. This CDR3 has 11 amino acids. With 0 bases removed from V and 9 bases from J, the gap between germline ends came to 3 bases. Germline values: CDR1 SGHNT, CDR2 YENEEA. CDR3 sequence: CASSLDITIYF. The CDR3 DNA is TGTGCCAGCAGCTTAGACATCACCATATATTTT.

This clone was found once. The chain combines TRBV5-1 with TRBJ2-3, with 10 positions matching TRBD2. Germline lookup yields CDR1 SGHRS and CDR2 YFSETQ. This CDR3 is 14 amino acids long. Trimming cost V 8 bases and J 5 bases; bases outside gene matches: 8. This CDR3 reads CASSLAGAGDTQYF. CDR3 DNA: TGCGCCAGTAGTCTAGCGGGGGCTGGAGATACGCAGTATTTT.

The gene calls are TRBV7-2 and TRBJ2-1; tentative D call: TRBD2 (5 bases). Germline V gene lookup returns CDR1 SGHTA and CDR2 FQGNSA. The V gene lost 5 bases and the J gene lost 6 bases, with 8 bases spanning the gap. This CDR3 is 12 amino acids long. CDR3 residues: CASSPTSNEQFF. The CDR3 bases are TGTGCCAGCAGCCCCACTAGCAATGAGCAGTTCTTC.

This chain links TRBV11-3 with TRBJ2-7; D remains ambiguous. The germline CDR1 and CDR2 sequences are SGHNT and YENEEA. Deletions cut 5 bases from V and 7 bases from J, with 15 bases between. The CDR3 sequence is 13 residues long. The CDR3 DNA sequence: TGTGCCAGCAGCCCTAACCCTTCGTGGGAGCAGTACGTC. This sequence encodes CASSPNPSWEQYV.

The chain couples TRBV24-1 to TRBJ2-7, with TRBD1 as a possible D gene (6 bases). V gave up 3 bases and J gave up 0 bases, with 20 bases separating them. The CDR3 is made up of 18 amino acids. The germline CDR1 and CDR2 sequences are KGHDR and SFDVKD. The CDR3 reads CATSDPAEDSQRSYEQYF. The CDR3 DNA reads TGTGCCACCAGTGATCCCGCGGAGGACAGTCAACGCTCCTACGAGCAGTACTTC.

The CDR3 sequence: CASSLGVNYGYTF. The CDR3 DNA sequence: TGTGCCAGCAGTTTAGGAGTGAACTATGGCTACACCTTC. The chain recombines TRBV27 with TRBJ1-2; D is undetermined. V gave up 2 bases and J gave up 2 bases, with 6 bases separating them. This CDR3 contains 13 residues. Germline V gene sequence: CDR1 MNHEY, CDR2 SMNVEV (reference sequence).

The chain couples TRBV3-1 (or the pseudogene TRBV3-2) to TRBJ1-2; 7 nucleotides line up with TRBD1. V was clipped by 3 bases and J by 3 bases; unmatched bases: 10. Germline loops: CDR1 LGHDT, CDR2 YNNKEL (reference sequence). The CDR3 consists of 16 residues. CDR3 nucleotides: TGTGCCAGCAGCCAGGCAACGAGACAGGGCTACTATGGCTACACCTTC. Its translation: CASSQATRQGYYGYTF.

The rearrangement uses TRBV7-9 and TRBJ1-4; no definite D call. Trimming took 5 bases from V and 10 from J, leaving 11 bases between them. Germline values: CDR1 SEHNR, CDR2 FQNEAQ (reference sequence). The CDR3 loop spans 12 amino acids. This chain's CDR3 is CASSGARGKLFF. The CDR3 nucleotides are TGTGCCAGCAGCGGAGCCCGTGGAAAACTGTTTTTT. The complete variable domain, with remaining parts taken from reference TRBV7-9 and TRBJ1-4, reads DTGVSQNPRHKITKRGQNVTFRCDPISEHNRLYWYRQTLGQGPEFLTYFQNEAQLEKSRLLSDRFSAERPKGSFSTLEIQRTEQGDSAMYLCASSGARGKLFFGSGTQLSVL.